This T cell receptor (beta chain) is drawn from a study of CD8+ T cells in alopecia areata. Treatment denoted: oral pan-JAK inhibitor, 5-10 mg twice daily. Specimens obtained from alopecia areata patients comprised lesional scalp punch biopsies and peripheral blood. Study-wide results and caveats: While patients received tofacitinib, many expanded lesional clones remained present in scalp and blood.

Isolated RNA was reverse transcribed into cDNA used as the sequencing template. Produced via immunoSEQ multiplex PCR; TCRdb's table is partial and in-frame only. The table shows roughly 200,000 clones, with 40% to 55% occurring only once. About this clone: What it recognizes is unknown.

The length of the CDR3 is 14 residues. V was shortened by 2 bases and J by 8 bases, with 12 bases between the two germline ends. Germline assignment: CDR1 SGHTA and CDR2 FQGNSA. The starting material was CD4+ T cells sorted from blood, obtained around week 36, from a patient treated with tofacitinib. V and J are TRBV7-2 and TRBJ2-2; perhaps TRBD2 as D (5 bases). This clonotype was obtained from a human donor with alopecia areata. The chain's CDR3 is CASSLSEVQGELFF. CDR3 sequence (DNA): TGTGCCAGCAGCTTATCGGAGGTCCAAGGGGAGCTGTTTTTT.